This T cell receptor beta chain was profiled in a study of metastatic and nonmetastatic thyroid tumors. Overall study: The authors compared repertoires across blood and tumor or nodule tissue from malignant and benign thyroid patients. Study results and limitations: It was reported that TCR beta diversity was significantly higher in malignant thyroid tumors than benign nodules, in blood and tumor.

This clone was observed many times. Antigen unknown. All patients reached thyroid surgery having received no treatment beforehand. Germline V gene lookup returns CDR1 MGHDK and CDR2 SYGVNS. This CDR3 region has 12 residues. V lost 2 bases and J lost 5, with 6 bases in between. Authors' processing steps: To classify distant metastasis in papillary thyroid cancer, a model was built from CDR3 differences across clinicopathological groups. Using MiXCR, TCRdb reanalyzed the PCR reads. The V and J calls come from TCRdb's annotation, not from the publication. Among more than 70,000 clones listed, 7.5% to 9% were seen once.

V gene TRBV25-1 combines with J gene TRBJ1-2; D not certain. Sequencing was done on a sample of blood. This sequence was found in a female donor with papillary thyroid cancer or a benign thyroid nodule (not recorded which). Some clones in this sample may be carry-over from other donors' samples. In DNA, the CDR3 is TGTGCCAGCAGTGAAGCCAGTTATGGCTACACCTTC. This translates into CASSEASYGYTF.